This T cell receptor (beta chain) emerged from a study of CD4+ T cells in melanoma. The table came from immunoSEQ multiplex PCR; TCRdb's copy has only in-frame clones and leaves some out. The sample lists some 13,000 clones; about three quarters were seen once. Germline CDR1 and CDR2: SGHTA and FQGNSA. The CDR3 contains 16 residues. V was clipped by 3 bases and J by 7 bases; unmatched bases: 14. The origin of this receptor is a human donor with melanoma. The specimen sequenced was cells from a culture (not recorded whether cultured in vitro). This chain connects TRBV7-2 to TRBJ1-2; TRBD1 agrees at 7 bases. The CDR3 DNA follows: TGTGCCAGCAGCTTTAGTGCGGCGACAGGGCCGGCTGGCTACACCTTC. It yields the protein CASSFSAATGPAGYTF.